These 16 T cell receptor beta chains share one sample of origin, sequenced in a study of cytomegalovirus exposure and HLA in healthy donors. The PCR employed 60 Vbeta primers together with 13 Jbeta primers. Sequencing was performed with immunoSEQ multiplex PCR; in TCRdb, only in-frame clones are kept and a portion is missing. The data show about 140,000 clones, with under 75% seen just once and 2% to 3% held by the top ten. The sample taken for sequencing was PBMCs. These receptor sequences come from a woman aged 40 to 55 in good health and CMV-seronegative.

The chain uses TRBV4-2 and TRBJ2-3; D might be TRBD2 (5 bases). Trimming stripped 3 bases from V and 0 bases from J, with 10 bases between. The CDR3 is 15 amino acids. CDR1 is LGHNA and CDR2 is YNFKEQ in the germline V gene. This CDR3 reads CASSQGRTSTDTQYF. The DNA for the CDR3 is TGTGCCAGCAGCCAGGGGAGAACTAGCACAGATACGCAGTATTTT.

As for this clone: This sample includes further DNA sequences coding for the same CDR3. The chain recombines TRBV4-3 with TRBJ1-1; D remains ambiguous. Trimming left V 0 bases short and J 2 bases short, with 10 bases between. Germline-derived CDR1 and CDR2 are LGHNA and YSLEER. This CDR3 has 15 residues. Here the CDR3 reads CASSQDLKTNTEAFF. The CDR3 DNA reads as TGCGCCAGCAGCCAAGATTTGAAAACTAACACTGAAGCTTTCTTT.

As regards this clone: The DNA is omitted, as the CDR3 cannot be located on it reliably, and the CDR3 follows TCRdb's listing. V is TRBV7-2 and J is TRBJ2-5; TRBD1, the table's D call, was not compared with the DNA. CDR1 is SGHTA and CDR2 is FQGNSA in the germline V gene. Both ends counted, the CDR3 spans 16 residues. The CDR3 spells CASSPGWGGDPVLRDF.

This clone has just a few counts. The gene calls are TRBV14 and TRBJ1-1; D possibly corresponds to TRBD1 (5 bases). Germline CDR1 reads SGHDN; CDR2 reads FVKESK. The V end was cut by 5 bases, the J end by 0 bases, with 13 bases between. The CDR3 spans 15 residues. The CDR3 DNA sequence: TGTGCCAGCAGCGCGGGGGGTGTCATGAACACTGAAGCTTTCTTT. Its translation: CASSAGGVMNTEAFF.

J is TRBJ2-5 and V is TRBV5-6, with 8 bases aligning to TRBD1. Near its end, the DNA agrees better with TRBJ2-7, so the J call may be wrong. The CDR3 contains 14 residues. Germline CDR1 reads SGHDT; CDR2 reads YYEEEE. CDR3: CASSLTGDLYEQYF. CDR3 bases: TGTGCCAGCAGCCTGACAGGGGACCTCTACGAGCAGTACTTC.

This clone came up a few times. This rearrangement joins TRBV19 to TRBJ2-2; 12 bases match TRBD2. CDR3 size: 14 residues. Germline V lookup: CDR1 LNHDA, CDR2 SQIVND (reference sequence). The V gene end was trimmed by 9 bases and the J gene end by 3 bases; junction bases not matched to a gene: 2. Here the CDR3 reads CASRLAGDTGELFF. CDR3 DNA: TGTGCCAGCAGACTAGCGGGGGACACCGGGGAGCTGTTTTTT.

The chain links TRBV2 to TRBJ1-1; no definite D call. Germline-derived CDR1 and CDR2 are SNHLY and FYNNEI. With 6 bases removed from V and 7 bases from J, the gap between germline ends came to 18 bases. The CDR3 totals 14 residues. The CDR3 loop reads CASRTDLGGSEAFF. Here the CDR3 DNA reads TGTGCCAGCAGGACCGACCTGGGAGGAAGTGAAGCTTTCTTT. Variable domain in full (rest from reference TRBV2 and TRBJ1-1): EPEVTQTPSHQVTQMGQEVILRCVPISNHLYFYWYRQILGQKVEFLVSFYNNEISEKSEIFDDQFSVERPDGSNFTLKIRSTKLEDSAMYFCASRTDLGGSEAFFGQGTRLTVV.

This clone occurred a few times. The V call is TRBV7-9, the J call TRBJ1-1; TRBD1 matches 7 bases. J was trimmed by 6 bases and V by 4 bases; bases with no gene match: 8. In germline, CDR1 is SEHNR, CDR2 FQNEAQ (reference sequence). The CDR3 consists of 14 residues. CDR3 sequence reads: CASSSGQVVAEAFF. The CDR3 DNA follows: TGTGCCAGCAGCTCCGGACAGGTTGTTGCTGAAGCTTTCTTT.

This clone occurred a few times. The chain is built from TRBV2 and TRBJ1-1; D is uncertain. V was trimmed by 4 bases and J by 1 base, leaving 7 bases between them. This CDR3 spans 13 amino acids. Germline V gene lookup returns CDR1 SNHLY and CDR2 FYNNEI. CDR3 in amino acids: CASSVSGNTEAFF. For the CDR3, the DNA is TGTGCCAGCAGTGTATCAGGGAACACTGAAGCTTTCTTT.

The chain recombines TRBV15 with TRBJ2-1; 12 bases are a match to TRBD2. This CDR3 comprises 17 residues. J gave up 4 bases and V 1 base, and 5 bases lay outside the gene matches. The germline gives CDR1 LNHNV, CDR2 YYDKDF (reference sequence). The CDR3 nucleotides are TGTGCCACCAGCAGAGTACTAGCGGGGGGTAGTTACAATGAGCAGTTCTTC. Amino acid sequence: CATSRVLAGGSYNEQFF.

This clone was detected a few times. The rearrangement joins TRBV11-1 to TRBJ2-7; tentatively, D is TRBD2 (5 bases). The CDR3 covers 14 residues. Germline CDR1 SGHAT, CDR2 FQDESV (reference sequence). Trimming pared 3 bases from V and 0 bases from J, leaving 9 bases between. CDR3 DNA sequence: TGTGCCAGCAGCTTTGGGGAGTTCTCCTACGAGCAGTACTTC. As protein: CASSFGEFSYEQYF.

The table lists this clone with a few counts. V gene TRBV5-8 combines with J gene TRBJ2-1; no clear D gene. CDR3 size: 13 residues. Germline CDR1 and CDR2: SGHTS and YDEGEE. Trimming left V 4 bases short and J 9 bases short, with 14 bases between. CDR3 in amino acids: CASSVGLRGEQFF. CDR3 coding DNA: TGTGCCAGCAGCGTGGGATTGCGCGGTGAGCAGTTCTTC.

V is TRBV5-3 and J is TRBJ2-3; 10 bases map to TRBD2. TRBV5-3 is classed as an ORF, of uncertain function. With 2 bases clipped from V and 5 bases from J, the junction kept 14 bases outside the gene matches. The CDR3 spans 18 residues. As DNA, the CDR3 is TGTGCCAGAAGCTTAAGAGCGGGGGGGCCAAAGAGGTTAGATACGCAGTATTTT. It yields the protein CARSLRAGGPKRLDTQYF.

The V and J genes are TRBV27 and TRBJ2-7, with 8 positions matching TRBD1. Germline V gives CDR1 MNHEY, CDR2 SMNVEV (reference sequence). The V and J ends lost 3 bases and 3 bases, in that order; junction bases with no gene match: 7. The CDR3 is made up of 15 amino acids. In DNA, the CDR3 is TGTGCCAGCAGTTTCGGCGGGACAGGCTTCTACGAGCAGTACTTC. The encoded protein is CASSFGGTGFYEQYF.

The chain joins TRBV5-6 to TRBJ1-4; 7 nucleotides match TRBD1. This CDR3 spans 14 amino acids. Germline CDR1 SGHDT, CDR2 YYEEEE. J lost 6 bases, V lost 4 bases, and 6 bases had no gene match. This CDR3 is CASSLTGADEKLFF. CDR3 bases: TGTGCCAGCAGCCTTACAGGGGCGGATGAAAAACTGTTTTTT.

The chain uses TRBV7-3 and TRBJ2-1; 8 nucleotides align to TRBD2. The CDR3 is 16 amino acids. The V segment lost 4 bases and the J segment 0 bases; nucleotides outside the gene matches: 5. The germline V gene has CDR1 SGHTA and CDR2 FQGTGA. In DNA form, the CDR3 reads TGTGCCAGCAGCTCGGGGGGGCCGGGCTCCTACAATGAGCAGTTCTTC. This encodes CASSSGGPGSYNEQFF. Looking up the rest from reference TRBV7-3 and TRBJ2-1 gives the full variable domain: GAGVSQTPSNKVTEKGKYVELRCDPISGHTALYWYRQSLGQGPEFLIYFQGTGAADDSGLPNDRFFAVRPEGSVSTLKIQRTERGDSAVYLCASSSGGPGSYNEQFFGPGTRLTVL.